This T cell receptor beta chain originates from a study of cytomegalovirus exposure and HLA in healthy donors. Assay: immunoSEQ multiplex PCR; the TCRdb copy retains only in-frame clones and omits some. The repertoire consists of roughly 130,000 clones, with approximately 91% occurring once and the leading ten covering approximately 1.5%. Concerning this clone: Its antigen is undetermined.

Whole-study findings and limits: Reported results showed that the classifier diagnosed cytomegalovirus status with high specificity and sensitivity. Many donors shared some public TCRs, even though most TCR sequences were rare.

What was sequenced was PBMCs. This clonotype was sampled from a young man in good health and CMV-seronegative.

CDR3: CASSEAAQGPYYGYTF. CDR3 coding DNA: TGTGCCAGCAGTGAAGCGGCCCAGGGGCCGTACTATGGCTACACCTTC. The rearrangement links TRBV6-1 to TRBJ1-2, with D perhaps TRBD1 (6 bases). Between the trimmed V and J ends, which lost 0 bases and 3 bases, there was a span of 14 bases. This CDR3 spans 16 amino acids. The germline V gene encodes CDR1 MNHNS and CDR2 SASEGT.